These T cell receptor beta chains were read from a single sample in a study of beta chain features in type 1 diabetes. Sequencing was performed with immunoSEQ multiplex PCR; in TCRdb, only in-frame clones are kept and a portion is missing. The sample carries 250,000 to 350,000 clones, over 14% recorded once. Sequenced material: naive CD4+ T cells from blood. The source is a man between 18 and 29 years old with type 1 diabetes. CDR3s include the opening cysteine and the closing phenylalanine or tryptophan. A D gene is named only where the DNA matches it firmly. The size entry is marked missing in some rows and otherwise reads once, few, many or a size class.

V: TRBV7-2; D: .; J: TRBJ1-5; size: few; CDR3: CASSLGGGANQPQHF; DNA: TGTGCCAGCAGCTTAGGGGGGGGAGCCAATCAGCCCCAGCATTTT
V: TRBV28; D: TRBD2; J: TRBJ2-1; size: .; CDR3: CASSLLRGVITRSYNEQFF; DNA: TGTGCCAGCAGTTTACTGCGGGGGGTCATCACCCGCTCATACAATGAGCAGTTCTTC
V: TRBV5-5; D: .; J: TRBJ2-6; size: .; CDR3: CASRVSYSGANVLTF; DNA: TGTGCCAGCAGGGTTAGCTACTCTGGGGCCAACGTCCTGACTTTC
V: TRBV5-1; D: .; J: TRBJ1-1; size: .; CDR3: CASSPTGGNTEAFF; DNA: TGCGCCAGCAGCCCCACCGGCGGGAACACTGAAGCTTTCTTT
V: TRBV28; D: .; J: TRBJ1-5; size: few; CDR3: CASSLHRVQPQHF; DNA: TGTGCCAGCAGTTTACACAGGGTGCAGCCCCAGCATTTT
V: TRBV15; D: TRBD1; J: TRBJ2-3; size: .; CDR3: CATSRDRAGGTTDTQYF; DNA: TGTGCCACCAGCAGAGATCGGGCAGGGGGCACCACAGATACGCAGTATTTT
V: TRBV18; D: TRBD2; J: TRBJ2-7; size: .; CDR3: CASSPTSGGVLEYEQYF; DNA: TGTGCCAGCTCACCGACTAGCGGGGGAGTACTTGAGTACGAGCAGTACTTC
V: TRBV9; D: .; J: TRBJ2-2; size: .; CDR3: CASSPLGGNTGELFF; DNA: TGTGCCAGCAGCCCTCTAGGGGGGAACACCGGGGAGCTGTTTTTT
V: TRBV29-1; D: .; J: TRBJ1-2; size: .; CDR3: CSVGFTTTRGYTF; DNA: TGCAGCGTTGGGTTCACCACAACGAGGGGCTACACCTTC
V: TRBV5-1; D: TRBD2; J: TRBJ2-3; size: .; CDR3: CASSLGIAGPTDTQYF; DNA: TGCGCCAGCAGCTTGGGGATAGCGGGTCCCACAGATACGCAGTATTTT
V: TRBV11-2; D: TRBD2; J: TRBJ2-3; size: .; CDR3: CASSGGVQNADTQYF; DNA: TGTGCCAGCAGTGGGGGGGTACAGAATGCAGATACGCAGTATTTT
V: TRBV7-2; D: .; J: TRBJ2-1; size: .; CDR3: CASSLGGTVYNEQFF; DNA: TGTGCCAGCAGCTTAGGAGGGACTGTCTACAATGAGCAGTTCTTC
V: TRBV7-2; D: TRBD1; J: TRBJ1-5; size: .; CDR3: CASSGQGIISNQPQHF; DNA: TGTGCCAGCAGCGGACAGGGGATTATTAGCAATCAGCCCCAGCATTTT
V: TRBV5-4; D: .; J: TRBJ2-1; size: .; CDR3: CASSFRGGDDEQFF; DNA: TGTGCCAGCAGCTTCAGGGGAGGGGACGATGAGCAGTTCTTC
V: TRBV9; D: TRBD1; J: TRBJ2-1; size: .; CDR3: CASSVGTDNNEQFF; DNA: TGTGCCAGCAGCGTGGGGACAGACAACAATGAGCAGTTCTTC
V: TRBV2; D: .; J: TRBJ1-1; size: few; CDR3: CAPTAEMNTEAFF; DNA: TGTGCCCCCACGGCGGAAATGAACACTGAAGCTTTCTTT
V: TRBV28; D: .; J: TRBJ1-2; size: few; CDR3: CASTIRGSGYTF; DNA: TGTGCCAGCACCATCCGGGGGTCTGGCTACACCTTC